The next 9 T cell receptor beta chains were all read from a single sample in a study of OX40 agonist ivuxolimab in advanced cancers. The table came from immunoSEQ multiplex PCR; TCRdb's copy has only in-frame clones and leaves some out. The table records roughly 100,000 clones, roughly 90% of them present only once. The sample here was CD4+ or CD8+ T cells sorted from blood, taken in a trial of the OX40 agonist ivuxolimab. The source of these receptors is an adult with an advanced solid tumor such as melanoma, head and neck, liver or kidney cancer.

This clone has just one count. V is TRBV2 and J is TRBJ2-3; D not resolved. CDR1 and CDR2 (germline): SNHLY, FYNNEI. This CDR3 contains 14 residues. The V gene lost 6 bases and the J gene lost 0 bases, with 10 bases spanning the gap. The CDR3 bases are TGTGCCAGCAGCCAGCGAACTAGCACAGATACGCAGTATTTT. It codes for CASSQRTSTDTQYF.

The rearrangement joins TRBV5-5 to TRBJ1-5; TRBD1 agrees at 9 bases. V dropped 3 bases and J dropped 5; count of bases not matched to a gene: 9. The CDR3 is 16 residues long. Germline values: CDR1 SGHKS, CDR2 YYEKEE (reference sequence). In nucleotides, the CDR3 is TGTGCCAGCAGCTGGGCGGGACAGGGTCAGGATCAGCCCCAGCATTTT. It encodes CASSWAGQGQDQPQHF.

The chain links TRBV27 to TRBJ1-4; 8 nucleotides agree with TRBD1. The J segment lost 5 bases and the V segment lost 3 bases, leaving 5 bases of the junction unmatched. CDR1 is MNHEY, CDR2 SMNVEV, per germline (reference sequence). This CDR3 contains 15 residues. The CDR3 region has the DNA TGTGCCAGCAGTTTCCGGACAGGGTACAATGAAAAACTGTTTTTT. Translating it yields CASSFRTGYNEKLFF. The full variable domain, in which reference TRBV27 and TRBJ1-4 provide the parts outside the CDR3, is EAQVTQNPRYLITVTGKKLTVTCSQNMNHEYMSWYRQDPGLGLRQIYYSMNVEVTDKGDVPEGYKVSRKEKRNFPLILESPSPNQTSLYFCASSFRTGYNEKLFFGSGTQLSVL.

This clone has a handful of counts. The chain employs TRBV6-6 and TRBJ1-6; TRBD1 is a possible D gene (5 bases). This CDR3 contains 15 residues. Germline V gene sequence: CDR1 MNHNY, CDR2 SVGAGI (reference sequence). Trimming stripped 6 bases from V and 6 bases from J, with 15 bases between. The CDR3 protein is CASSPTGVPNSPLHF. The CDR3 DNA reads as TGTGCCAGCAGCCCCACGGGGGTTCCTAATTCACCCCTCCACTTT.

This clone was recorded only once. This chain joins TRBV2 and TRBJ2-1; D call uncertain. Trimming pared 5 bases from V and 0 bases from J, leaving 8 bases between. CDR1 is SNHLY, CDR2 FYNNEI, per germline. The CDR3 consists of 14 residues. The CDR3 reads CASSPPVSYNEQFF. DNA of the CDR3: TGTGCCAGCAGTCCGCCCGTCTCCTACAATGAGCAGTTCTTC.

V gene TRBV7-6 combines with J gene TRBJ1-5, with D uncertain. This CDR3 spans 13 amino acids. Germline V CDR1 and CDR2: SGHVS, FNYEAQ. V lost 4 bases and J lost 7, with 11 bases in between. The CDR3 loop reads CASSYQVDQPQHF. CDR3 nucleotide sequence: TGTGCCAGCAGCTACCAAGTGGACCAGCCCCAGCATTTT.

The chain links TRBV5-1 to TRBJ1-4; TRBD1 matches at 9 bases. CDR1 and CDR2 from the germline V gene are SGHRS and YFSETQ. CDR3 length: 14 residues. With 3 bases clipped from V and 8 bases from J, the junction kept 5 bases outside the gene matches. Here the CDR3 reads CASSSGTGYEKLFF. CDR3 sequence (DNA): TGCGCCAGCAGCTCCGGGACAGGGTACGAAAAACTGTTTTTT. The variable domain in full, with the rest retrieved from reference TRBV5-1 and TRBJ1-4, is KAGVTQTPRYLIKTRGQQVTLSCSPISGHRSVSWYQQTPGQGLQFLFEYFSETQRNKGNFPGRFSGRQFSNSRSEMNVSTLELGDSALYLCASSSGTGYEKLFFGSGTQLSVL.

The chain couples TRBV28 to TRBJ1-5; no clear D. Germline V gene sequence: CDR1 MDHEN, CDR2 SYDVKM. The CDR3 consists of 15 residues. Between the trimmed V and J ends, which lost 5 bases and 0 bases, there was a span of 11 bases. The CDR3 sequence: CASSGHFASNQPQHF. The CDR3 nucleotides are TGTGCCAGCAGTGGGCATTTTGCTAGCAATCAGCCCCAGCATTTT.

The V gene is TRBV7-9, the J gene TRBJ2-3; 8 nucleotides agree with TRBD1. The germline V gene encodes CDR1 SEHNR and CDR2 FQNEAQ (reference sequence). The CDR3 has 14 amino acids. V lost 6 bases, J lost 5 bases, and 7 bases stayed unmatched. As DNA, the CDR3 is TGTGCCAGCAGTCGTAGACAGGGGATAGATACGCAGTATTTT. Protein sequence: CASSRRQGIDTQYF. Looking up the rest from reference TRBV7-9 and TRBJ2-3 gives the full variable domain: DTGVSQNPRHKITKRGQNVTFRCDPISEHNRLYWYRQTLGQGPEFLTYFQNEAQLEKSRLLSDRFSAERPKGSFSTLEIQRTEQGDSAMYLCASSRRQGIDTQYFGPGTRLTVL.